A single T cell receptor beta chain is shown here with its context. Clones were sequenced by immunoSEQ multiplex PCR, and TCRdb holds only the in-frame ones, with some missing. Among hundreds of thousands of clones listed, about 91% were seen once. V lost 5 bases and J lost 7; bases outside the gene matches: 9. The CDR3 length is 15 residues. Germline V gene data show CDR1 as SNHLY and CDR2 as FYNNEI. This record belongs to a study of blood T cell repertoires in COVID-19. Whole-study context: The analysed material was cDNA or gDNA that came from T cells, B-cell-depleted T cells, or PBMCs.

Ages ranged from about 18 to 100 years, with residence in about two dozen US areas. Sequencing used PBMCs or T cells enriched from blood (not recorded which). This TCR came from a woman in her thirties with acute COVID-19. J is TRBJ2-1 and V is TRBV2; the match to TRBD1 covers 9 bases. The CDR3 sequence: CASSKPGQGKNEQFF. For the CDR3, the DNA is TGTGCCAGCAGTAAACCGGGACAGGGTAAGAATGAGCAGTTCTTC.